Presented here are 20 T cell receptor beta chains from one specimen sequenced in a study of blood T cell repertoires in COVID-19. Clones were read by immunoSEQ multiplex PCR, and TCRdb kept only the in-frame ones, dropping some. The sample has 330,000 or so clones, 88% seen once; the top ten hold 0.95% to 1.1%. The specimen sequenced was PBMCs or T cells enriched from blood (not recorded which). Receptors were obtained from a woman aged 25 to 39 who had been exposed to COVID-19.

V and J are TRBV4-2 and TRBJ2-7; 11 bases align to TRBD2. The CDR3 contains 17 residues. From germline, CDR1 is LGHNA and CDR2 YNFKEQ. The J segment lost 2 bases and the V segment lost 1 base, leaving 7 bases of the junction unmatched. This chain's CDR3 is CASSQGQGTSGAYEQYF. For the CDR3, the DNA is TGTGCCAGCAGCCAAGGGCAAGGGACTAGCGGTGCCTACGAGCAGTACTTC.

This clone was recorded a few times. The V and J genes are TRBV15 and TRBJ2-3, with a tentative D call TRBD2 (6 bases). The CDR3 loop spans 15 amino acids. V dropped 1 base and J dropped 4 bases, with 12 bases sitting between them. Looked up from germline, CDR1 is LNHNV and CDR2 is YYDKDF (reference sequence). In DNA form, the CDR3 reads TGTGCCACCAGCAGAGGTCGCAGGGACTCAGATACGCAGTATTTT. It yields the protein CATSRGRRDSDTQYF.

The chain employs TRBV7-9 and TRBJ2-1; 8 bases map to TRBD2. V was clipped by 5 bases and J by 0 bases; unmatched bases: 6. Looked up from germline, CDR1 is SEHNR and CDR2 is FQNEAQ (reference sequence). This CDR3 is built from 16 residues. For the CDR3, the DNA is TGTGCCAGCAGCGGCCCGGGAGGGAGCTCCTACAATGAGCAGTTCTTC. It codes for CASSGPGGSSYNEQFF.

As DNA, the CDR3 is TGTGCCAGCAGCTTTGGACTAGCTACAGATACGCAGTATTTT. Its translation: CASSFGLATDTQYF. V usage is TRBV7-9 and J usage is TRBJ2-3; 8 bases agree with TRBD2. Trimming cost V 3 bases and J 3 bases; bases outside gene matches: 2. The germline CDR1 and CDR2 sequences are SEHNR and FQNEAQ (reference sequence). This CDR3 spans 14 amino acids.

V usage is TRBV28 and J usage is TRBJ1-5, with 9 bases matching TRBD1. Germline CDR1 MDHEN, CDR2 SYDVKM. Germline trimming cut 5 bases from V and 7 bases from J; bases unmatched to any gene: 12. This CDR3 region has 16 residues. The CDR3 DNA reads as TGTGCCAGCAGTCTCCTCCTGGACAGGGGAGGCCAGCCCCAGCATTTT. Encoded protein: CASSLLLDRGGQPQHF.

The V gene is TRBV6-5, the J gene TRBJ1-1, with D tentatively TRBD1 (5 bases). Trimming shortened V by 3 bases and J by 5 bases, and 10 bases separated the two germline ends. The CDR3 consists of 13 residues. CDR1 is MNHEY and CDR2 is SVGAGI in the germline V gene. The CDR3: CASSYISGTEAFF. The CDR3 DNA reads as TGTGCCAGCAGTTATATATCAGGGACTGAAGCTTTCTTT.

This rearrangement joins TRBV10-3 to TRBJ2-1; 14 bases align to TRBD2. After removal of 3 bases from V and 5 bases from J, the junction contained 9 bases not matched to a gene. The V gene's germline CDR1 is ENHRY and CDR2 SYGVKD. The CDR3 length is 18 residues. The CDR3 sequence is CAISERLAGGLSHNEQFF. The CDR3 bases are TGTGCCATCAGTGAAAGACTAGCGGGAGGGTTATCCCACAATGAGCAGTTCTTC.

This chain links TRBV27 with TRBJ2-5, with TRBD2 identical over 11 bases. Germline-derived CDR1 and CDR2 are MNHEY and SMNVEV (reference sequence). After removal of 6 bases from V and 3 bases from J, the junction contained 9 bases not matched to a gene. The length of the CDR3 is 16 residues. The CDR3 is CASSQTGLAEEETQYF. The CDR3 nucleotides are TGTGCCAGCAGCCAGACGGGACTAGCGGAGGAAGAGACCCAGTACTTC.

The chain recombines TRBV29-1 with TRBJ2-7; TRBD1 matches 7 bases. V gave up 5 bases and J gave up 2 bases; unmatched junction bases: 3. This CDR3 contains 12 residues. CDR1 and CDR2 from the germline V gene are SQVTM and ANQGSEA. The CDR3 spells CSVRQGAYEQYF. DNA for the CDR3: TGCAGCGTTCGACAGGGTGCCTACGAGCAGTACTTC.

The rearrangement links TRBV9 to TRBJ2-2, with TRBD2 identical over 12 bases. CDR1 is SGDLS, CDR2 YYNGEE, per germline. There are 18 residues in the CDR3. The trim removed 0 bases at V and 5 bases at J, leaving 8 bases unmatched. CDR3 nucleotides: TGTGCCAGCAGCGTAGGGTCTAGCGGGAGGGCCGAGACCGGGGAGCTGTTTTTT. Amino acids: CASSVGSSGRAETGELFF.

The chain is built from TRBV18 and TRBJ2-1, with 10 bases that match TRBD2. Germline V gene lookup returns CDR1 KGHSH and CDR2 LQKENI. Losses at the gene ends were 0 bases for V and 6 bases for J; bases not matched to a gene: 5. The CDR3 runs to 16 residues. The CDR3 DNA follows: TGTGCCAGCTCACCACCCACGGGACTAGCGTCCAATGAGCAGTTCTTC. Its protein product is CASSPPTGLASNEQFF.

V and J are TRBV20-1 and TRBJ2-7; 9 bases align to TRBD1. The V and J ends lost 5 bases and 10 bases, in that order; junction bases with no gene match: 6. The germline gives CDR1 DFQATT, CDR2 SNEGSKA (reference sequence). This CDR3 spans 11 amino acids. CDR3 amino acids: CSAFDRGAQYF. The CDR3 DNA reads as TGCAGTGCTTTTGACAGGGGGGCTCAGTACTTC.

This CDR3 reads CASSLAFTSGAYEQYF. CDR3 nucleotides: TGCGCCAGCAGCTTGGCCTTTACTAGCGGGGCTTACGAGCAGTACTTC. The chain employs TRBV5-1 and TRBJ2-7; 10 nucleotides match TRBD2. Germline V gene lookup returns CDR1 SGHRS and CDR2 YFSETQ. The CDR3 covers 16 residues. The trim removed 0 bases at V and 4 bases at J, leaving 7 bases unmatched.

This clone was observed once. The chain joins TRBV9 to TRBJ2-2; 9 bases map to TRBD1. V was pared by 2 bases and J by 5 bases, with 13 bases of the junction left unmatched. Germline V gene lookup returns CDR1 SGDLS and CDR2 YYNGEE. The CDR3 contains 18 residues. In DNA form, the CDR3 reads TGTGCCAGCAGCGTTTCCAAACAGGGGGCGGGTCGGACCGGGGAGCTGTTTTTT. It encodes CASSVSKQGAGRTGELFF.

This chain links TRBV7-6 with TRBJ2-7, with TRBD1 matching 10 bases. This CDR3 has 17 amino acids. Germline V gives CDR1 SGHVS, CDR2 FNYEAQ. With 2 bases clipped from V and 2 bases from J, the junction kept 9 bases outside the gene matches. DNA of the CDR3: TGTGCCAGCAGCTTATCGGGCCCTGGGACAGGGGCCTACGAGCAGTACTTC. It codes for CASSLSGPGTGAYEQYF.

This clone has a handful of counts. This chain links TRBV7-9 with TRBJ2-5, with D maybe TRBD1 (6 bases). Trimming left V 4 bases short and J 5 bases short, with 14 bases between. CDR3 length equals 14 residues. Germline assignment: CDR1 SEHNR and CDR2 FQNEAQ (reference sequence). The CDR3 DNA follows: TGTGCCAGCAGCTCCCCTCGGCAGGGGGAGACCCAGTACTTC. Protein sequence: CASSSPRQGETQYF.

The chain recombines TRBV6-5 with TRBJ1-2; 8 nucleotides align to TRBD1. V was clipped by 7 bases and J by 2 bases; unmatched bases: 3. The CDR3 extends over 13 amino acids. Germline CDR1 is MNHEY and CDR2 is SVGAGI. In nucleotides, the CDR3 is TGTGCCAGCACGGACAGGGCCAACTATGGCTACACCTTC. Residues: CASTDRANYGYTF.

The chain has TRBV4-1 and TRBJ2-5; D may be TRBD2 (5 bases). This CDR3 region has 13 residues. CDR1 MGHRA and CDR2 YSYEKL come from the germline V gene. Trimming removed 5 bases at V and 1 base at J, with 8 bases between. CDR3 residues: CASSWEIQETQYF. The CDR3 DNA is TGCGCCAGCAGCTGGGAGATCCAAGAGACCCAGTACTTC.

The rearrangement joins TRBV13 to TRBJ2-1; D may be TRBD2 (6 bases). Trimming left V 5 bases short and J 5 bases short, with 19 bases between. The germline V gene encodes CDR1 PRHDT and CDR2 FYEKMQ (reference sequence). This CDR3 spans 16 amino acids. The CDR3 nucleotides read TGTGCCAGCAGCCCAACGACCGGGACTGGAGACAATGAGCAGTTCTTC. It is translated as CASSPTTGTGDNEQFF. The full variable domain, in which reference TRBV13 and TRBJ2-1 provide the parts outside the CDR3, is AAGVIQSPRHLIKEKRETATLKCYPIPRHDTVYWYQQGPGQDPQFLISFYEKMQSDKGSIPDRFSAQQFSDYHSELNMSSLELGDSALYFCASSPTTGTGDNEQFFGPGTRLTVL.

V gene TRBV2 combines with J gene TRBJ2-5, with TRBD2 matching 13 bases. The CDR3 contains 17 residues. The J segment lost 6 bases and the V segment lost 3 bases, leaving 10 bases of the junction unmatched. Germline loops: CDR1 SNHLY, CDR2 FYNNEI. This chain's CDR3 is CASSDLGTSGKRKTQYF. CDR3 DNA: TGTGCCAGCAGTGATCTGGGGACTAGCGGGAAGAGGAAGACCCAGTACTTC.